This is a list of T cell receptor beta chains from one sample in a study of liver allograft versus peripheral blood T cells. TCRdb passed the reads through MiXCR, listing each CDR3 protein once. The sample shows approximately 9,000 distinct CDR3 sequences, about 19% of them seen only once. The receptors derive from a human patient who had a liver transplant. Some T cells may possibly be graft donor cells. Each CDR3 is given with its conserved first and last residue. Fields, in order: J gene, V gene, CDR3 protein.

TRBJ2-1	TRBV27	CASSRRDRGSYNEQFF
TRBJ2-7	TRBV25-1	CASSATGTGIDEQYF
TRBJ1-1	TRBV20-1	CSARDRERNTEAFF
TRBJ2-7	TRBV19	CASGAGQGSYEQYF
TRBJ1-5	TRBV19	CASSMWGTDYSNQPQHF
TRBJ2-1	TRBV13	CASSLGRVDNEQFF
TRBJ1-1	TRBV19	CASRQDLLEAFF
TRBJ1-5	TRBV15	CATSRGQGSNQPQHF
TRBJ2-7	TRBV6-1	CASVTGYPPYEQYF
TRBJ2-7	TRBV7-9	CASSLGVYEQYF
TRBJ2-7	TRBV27	CASSSPEPGQGIYEQYF
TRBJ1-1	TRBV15	CATSRDRNTEAFF